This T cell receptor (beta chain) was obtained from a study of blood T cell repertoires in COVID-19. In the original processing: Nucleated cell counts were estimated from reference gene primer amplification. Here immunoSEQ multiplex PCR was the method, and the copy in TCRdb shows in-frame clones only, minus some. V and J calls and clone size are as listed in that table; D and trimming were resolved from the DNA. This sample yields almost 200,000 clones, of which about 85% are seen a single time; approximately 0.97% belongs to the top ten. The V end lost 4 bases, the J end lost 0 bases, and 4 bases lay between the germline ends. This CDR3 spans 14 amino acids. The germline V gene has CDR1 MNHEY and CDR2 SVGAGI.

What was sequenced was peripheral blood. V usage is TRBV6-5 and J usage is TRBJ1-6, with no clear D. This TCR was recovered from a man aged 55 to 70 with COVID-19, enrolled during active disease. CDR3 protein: CASSSSSYNSPLHF. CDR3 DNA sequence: TGTGCCAGCAGTTCGAGCTCCTATAATTCACCCCTCCACTTT.